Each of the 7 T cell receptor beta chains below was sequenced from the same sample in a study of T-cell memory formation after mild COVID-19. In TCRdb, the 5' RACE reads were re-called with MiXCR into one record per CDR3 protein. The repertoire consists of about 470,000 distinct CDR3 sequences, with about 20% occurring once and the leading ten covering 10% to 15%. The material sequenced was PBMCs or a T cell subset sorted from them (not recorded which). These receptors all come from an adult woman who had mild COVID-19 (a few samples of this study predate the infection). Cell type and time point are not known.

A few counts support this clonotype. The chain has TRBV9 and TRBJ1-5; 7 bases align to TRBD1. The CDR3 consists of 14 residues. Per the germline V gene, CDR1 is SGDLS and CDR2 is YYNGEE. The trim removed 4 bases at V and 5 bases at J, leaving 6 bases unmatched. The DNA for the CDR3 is TGTGCCAGCAGCTTTTCAGGGGGGGATCAGCCCCAGCATTTT. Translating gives CASSFSGGDQPQHF.

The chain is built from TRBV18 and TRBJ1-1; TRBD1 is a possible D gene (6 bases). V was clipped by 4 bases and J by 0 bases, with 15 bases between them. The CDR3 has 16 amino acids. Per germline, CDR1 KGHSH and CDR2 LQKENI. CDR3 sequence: CASSRGTLGMNTEAFF. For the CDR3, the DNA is TGTGCCAGCTCACGCGGGACATTGGGCATGAACACTGAAGCTTTCTTT.

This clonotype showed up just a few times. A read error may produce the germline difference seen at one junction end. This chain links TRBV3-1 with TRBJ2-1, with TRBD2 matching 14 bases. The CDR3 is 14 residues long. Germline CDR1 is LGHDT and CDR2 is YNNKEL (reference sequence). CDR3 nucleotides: TGTGCCAGCAGCCAAGATGGGACTAGCGGGAGAGTGGTCTTC. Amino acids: CASSQDGTSGRVVF.

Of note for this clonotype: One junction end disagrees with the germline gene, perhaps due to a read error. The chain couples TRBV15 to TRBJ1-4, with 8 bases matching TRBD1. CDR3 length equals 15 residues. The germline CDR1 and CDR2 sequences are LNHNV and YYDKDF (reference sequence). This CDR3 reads CASSLTGTGNEKLFF. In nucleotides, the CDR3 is TGCGCCAGCAGCTTGACCGGGACAGGAAATGAAAAACTGTTTTTT.

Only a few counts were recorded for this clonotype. The CDR3 DNA sequence: TGTGCCAGCAGTCCCCTACAGGGTAGTATAGGCGCCGGGGAGCTGTTTTTT. This gives the protein CASSPLQGSIGAGELFF. The genes are TRBV6-5 and TRBJ2-2; TRBD1 might be the D (6 bases). The CDR3 length is 17 residues. V lost 5 bases, J lost 6 bases, and 22 bases lay in between. The V gene's germline CDR1 is MNHEY and CDR2 SVGAGI.

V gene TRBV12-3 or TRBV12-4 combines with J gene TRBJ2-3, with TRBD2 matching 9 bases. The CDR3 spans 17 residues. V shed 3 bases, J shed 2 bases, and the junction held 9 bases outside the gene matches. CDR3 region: CASSFGVGGGDTDTQYF. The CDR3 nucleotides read TGTGCCAGCAGTTTTGGGGTTGGCGGGGGGGACACAGATACGCAGTATTTT.

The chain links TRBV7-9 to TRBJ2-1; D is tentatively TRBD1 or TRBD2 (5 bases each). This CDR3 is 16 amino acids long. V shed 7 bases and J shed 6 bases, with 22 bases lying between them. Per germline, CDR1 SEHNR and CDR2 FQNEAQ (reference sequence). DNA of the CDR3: TGTGCCAGCAAGTTATTCCGGGACCCCAAGGCCAATGAGCAGTTCTTC. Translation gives CASKLFRDPKANEQFF.